This T cell receptor (beta chain) was retrieved from a study of tumor and adjacent non-tumor tissue in lung cancer. The germline V gene has CDR1 SQVTM and CDR2 ANQGSEA. The CDR3 sequence is 13 residues long. The template was RNA from unsorted bulk tissue. This non-tumor lung sample came from over 3 cm beyond the tumor edge. TCRbeta libraries were built with three rounds of nested PCR, modified from ARM-PCR. TCRdb used MiXCR to reprocess the multiplex PCR reads, holding one entry per CDR3 protein. The table lists fewer than 90,000 distinct CDR3 sequences, 65% to 80% of them singletons. The chain couples TRBV29-1 to TRBJ2-1; weak D call: TRBD2 (6 bases). The sample consisted of distant non-tumor lung tissue. The origin of this receptor is a woman in her 50s with non-small cell lung cancer. The CDR3 spells CNAKKHEGGEQFF. In DNA, the CDR3 is TGCAACGCCAAGAAGCATGAGGGAGGTGAGCAGTTCTTC.